This entry lists 17 T cell receptor beta chains sequenced from one sample in a study of control samples from healthy donors and cancer patients. TCRdb keeps only in-frame clones here, not all; method: immunoSEQ multiplex PCR. The repertoire has under 200,000 clones, 80% to 95% of them found once; the top ten carry roughly 0.7%. The sample taken for sequencing was blood. These receptors were obtained from a woman aged 25 to 39 in good health.

The gene calls are TRBV2 and TRBJ1-2; D gene ambiguous. The germline V gene has CDR1 SNHLY and CDR2 FYNNEI. The CDR3 is 10 residues long. The V and J ends lost 2 bases and 6 bases respectively, with 1 base between them. In DNA form, the CDR3 reads TGTGCCAGCAGTGAAAATGGCTACACCTTC. Translation: CASSENGYTF.

The V gene is TRBV7-9, the J gene TRBJ1-3; TRBD1 is a possible D gene (6 bases). Germline CDR1 and CDR2: SEHNR and FQNEAQ (reference sequence). The CDR3 extends over 12 amino acids. V gave up 2 bases and J gave up 8 bases, with 7 bases separating them. Here the CDR3 reads CASSLTGYTIYF. Written as DNA, the CDR3 is TGTGCCAGCAGCTTAACAGGGTACACCATATATTTT.

The gene calls are TRBV10-3 and TRBJ1-4; TRBD1 agrees at 7 bases. The CDR3 length is 14 residues. The trim removed 10 bases at V and 2 bases at J, leaving 7 bases unmatched. Per germline, CDR1 ENHRY and CDR2 SYGVKD. Written as DNA, the CDR3 is TGTGCCACCCAAAGGGGGCAGACTAATGAAAAACTGTTTTTT. This gives the protein CATQRGQTNEKLFF.

The chain is built from TRBV4-1 and TRBJ1-1; D is possibly TRBD1 (5 bases). This CDR3 has 15 amino acids. V lost 1 base and J 3 bases, leaving 12 bases between the germline ends. Germline assignment: CDR1 MGHRA and CDR2 YSYEKL. In DNA form, the CDR3 reads TGCGCCAGCAGCCAAGGAGCACAGGCTTACACTGAAGCTTTCTTT. Encoded protein: CASSQGAQAYTEAFF.

This chain connects TRBV11-3 to TRBJ1-5, with 8 bases aligning to TRBD1. Looked up from germline, CDR1 is SGHNT and CDR2 is YENEEA. The CDR3 has 17 amino acids. The ends lost 3 bases at V and 7 bases at J; junction bases unmatched: 14. CDR3 nucleotides: TGTGCCAGCAGCTTTCTTAAGACAGGGGAATGTCCGCAGCCCCAGCATTTT. This translates into CASSFLKTGECPQPQHF.

The chain joins TRBV28 to TRBJ2-3; D call uncertain. The germline V and J ends were trimmed by 5 bases and 3 bases, with 12 bases remaining between them. Germline lookup yields CDR1 MDHEN and CDR2 SYDVKM. The CDR3 totals 14 residues. The CDR3 reads CASSPATSTDTQYF. For the CDR3, the DNA is TGTGCCAGCAGTCCCGCTACGAGTACAGATACGCAGTATTTT.

The V call is TRBV2, the J call TRBJ1-3; tentatively, D is TRBD1 (5 bases). Trimming took off 10 bases at V and 0 bases at J, with 13 bases between the two ends. This CDR3 has 14 residues. Germline V gives CDR1 SNHLY, CDR2 FYNNEI. CDR3 in DNA: TGTGCCAAAGACAGCGGCGACTCTGGAAACACCATATATTTT. Protein sequence: CAKDSGDSGNTIYF.

The chain is built from TRBV7-2 and TRBJ2-1; TRBD1 agrees at 10 bases. The V gene end was trimmed by 5 bases and the J gene end by 4 bases; junction bases not matched to a gene: 8. The CDR3 is made up of 16 amino acids. CDR1 and CDR2 from the germline V gene are SGHTA and FQGNSA. CDR3 sequence: CASSLRGGQGYNEQFF. The CDR3 coding sequence is TGTGCCAGCAGCCTTAGGGGGGGACAGGGGTACAATGAGCAGTTCTTC.

The chain is built from TRBV7-2 and TRBJ2-1; 9 bases are a match to TRBD2. The CDR3 has 17 amino acids. The trim removed 6 bases at V and 4 bases at J, leaving 13 bases unmatched. Germline values: CDR1 SGHTA, CDR2 FQGNSA. The CDR3 protein is CASRSYGGRGVYNEQFF. CDR3 coding DNA: TGTGCCAGCAGGTCTTACGGCGGGAGGGGAGTTTACAATGAGCAGTTCTTC.

This clone appeared once. This chain joins TRBV2 and TRBJ2-3; D is unclear. This CDR3 region has 14 residues. V lost 2 bases, J lost 4 bases, and 10 bases lay in between. The germline V gene has CDR1 SNHLY and CDR2 FYNNEI. CDR3 protein: CASSEWPMADTQYF. The CDR3, as DNA: TGTGCCAGCAGTGAATGGCCGATGGCAGATACGCAGTATTTT.

This clone was found once. The rearrangement joins TRBV3-1 (or the pseudogene TRBV3-2) to TRBJ2-6; D is unclear. Trimming left V 0 bases short and J 0 bases short, with 6 bases between. This CDR3 region has 16 residues. CDR1 and CDR2 from the germline V gene are LGHDT and YNNKEL (reference sequence). CDR3 sequence reads: CASSQDRHSGANVLTF. The CDR3 nucleotides are TGTGCCAGCAGCCAAGATAGACACTCTGGGGCCAACGTCCTGACTTTC.

The chain recombines TRBV29-1 with TRBJ2-7, with D perhaps TRBD2 (6 bases). V was pared by 5 bases and J by 3 bases, with 11 bases between. In germline, CDR1 is SQVTM, CDR2 ANQGSEA. CDR3 length: 12 residues. The CDR3 loop is CSVRVEGYEQYF. The CDR3 DNA follows: TGCAGCGTTCGGGTGGAGGGCTACGAGCAGTACTTC.

This chain connects TRBV7-9 to TRBJ2-1; 10 bases map to TRBD2. The germline CDR1 and CDR2 sequences are SEHNR and FQNEAQ (reference sequence). The CDR3 contains 18 residues. The V segment lost 3 bases and the J segment 1 base; nucleotides outside the gene matches: 9. The CDR3 loop is CASSFTSGVGDSYNEQFF. CDR3 DNA sequence: TGTGCCAGCAGCTTTACTAGCGGGGTTGGGGATTCCTACAATGAGCAGTTCTTC.

This chain connects TRBV30 to TRBJ1-2; D is ambiguous. Germline CDR1 reads GTSNPN; CDR2 reads SVGIG (reference sequence). This CDR3 has 12 amino acids. With 3 bases removed from V and 8 bases from J, the gap between germline ends came to 13 bases. In nucleotides, the CDR3 is TGTGCCTGGAGCGCTGGCGCAGGAGGCTACACCTTC. The encoded protein is CAWSAGAGGYTF. The full variable domain, completed using reference TRBV30 and TRBJ1-2, is SQTIHQWPATLVQPVGSPLSLECTVEGTSNPNLYWYRQAAGRGLQLLFYSVGIGQISSEVPQNLSASRPQDRQFILSSKKLLLSDSGFYLCAWSAGAGGYTFGSGTRLTVV.

In this sample, this clone turned up many times. The gene calls are TRBV7-2 and TRBJ2-7; 8 bases match TRBD1. Trimming cost V 3 bases and J 6 bases; bases outside gene matches: 13. The CDR3 extends over 16 amino acids. CDR1 SGHTA and CDR2 FQGNSA come from the germline V gene. The CDR3 nucleotides are TGTGCCAGCAGCTTGGGCCTCGGACAGGGAAATGGCGAGCAGTACTTC. Amino acids: CASSLGLGQGNGEQYF.

This rearrangement joins TRBV5-1 to TRBJ1-4, with D possibly being TRBD1 (5 bases). Germline CDR1 is SGHRS and CDR2 is YFSETQ. The CDR3 has 16 residues. V was pared by 4 bases and J by 3 bases, with 16 bases between. CDR3 in amino acids: CASSPRGGWSNEKLFF. The CDR3 DNA is TGCGCCAGCAGCCCCCGTGGGGGGTGGTCTAATGAAAAACTGTTTTTT.

The V gene is TRBV10-3, the J gene TRBJ1-2; 7 bases line up with TRBD1. V was pared by 2 bases and J by 5 bases, with 11 bases of the junction left unmatched. Germline V lookup: CDR1 ENHRY, CDR2 SYGVKD. The length of the CDR3 is 16 residues. The CDR3 here is CAISEAWGGTDYGYTF. The CDR3, as DNA: TGTGCCATCAGTGAGGCGTGGGGGGGGACAGATTATGGCTACACCTTC.